This T cell receptor (beta chain) is from a study of T cell responses to AZD1222 COVID-19 vaccine. Sequencing used immunoSEQ multiplex PCR; TCRdb keeps in-frame clones, though not all of them. Among some 160,000 clones listed, just under 95% were seen once. Comment on this clone: What it binds is not known.

The CDR3 runs to 13 residues. V shed 8 bases and J shed 2 bases, with 10 bases lying between them. The germline V gene has CDR1 MGHDK and CDR2 SYGVNS. Findings of the study overall: Among vaccine-associated CD4 TCRs, coverage spanned spike, with dominance at 160-218 and 743-854. Among spike-specific TCRs, nearly half reportedly target unmutated variant regions. Most donors were white British and more were female, and clonal diversity was possibly underestimated. Only a handful of AZD1222 recipients tested seropositive at baseline.

The specimen comprised peripheral blood, sampled on day 0 of AZD1222 vaccination. The receptor comes from an adult in good health. The chain employs TRBV25-1 and TRBJ1-5, with TRBD1 as a possible D gene (6 bases). The chain's CDR3 is CASAEGGNQPQHF. In nucleotides, the CDR3 is TGTGCCAGCGCCGAGGGGGGCAATCAGCCCCAGCATTTT.